Listed below are T cell receptor beta chains from one sample, sequenced in a study of blood T cell repertoires in COVID-19. Profiled with immunoSEQ multiplex PCR; TCRdb holds only in-frame clones, not every one. The data hold 200,000 to 250,000 clones, with under 90% observed a single time. Source material: peripheral blood. These receptors all stem from a man aged 50-60 years with acute or convalescent COVID-19. The CDR3 runs from the conserved cysteine through the conserved F or W. A D gene is named only where the DNA matches it firmly. Only some rows state a clone size, as once, few, many or a class for expanded clones.

v_gene	j_gene	abundance	d_gene	CDR3aa	CDR3nt
TRBV19	TRBJ1-6	-	-	CASNKHNSPLHF	TGTGCCAGTAATAAGCATAATTCACCCCTCCACTTT
TRBV7-3	TRBJ2-1	few	-	CASRGDTNNEQFF	TGTGCCAGCAGAGGGGACACCAACAATGAGCAGTTCTTC
TRBV13	TRBJ1-2	-	TRBD1	CASSLGQGDGYTF	TGTGCCAGCAGCCTAGGACAGGGGGATGGCTACACCTTC
TRBV18	TRBJ1-5	-	TRBD1	CASSLRQGATQPQHF	TGTGCCAGCTCACTTCGACAGGGGGCAACTCAGCCCCAGCATTTT
TRBV27	TRBJ2-1	-	-	CASRPLRRGVDEQFF	TGTGCCAGCAGGCCTCTACGACGGGGAGTCGATGAGCAGTTCTTC
TRBV4-1	TRBJ1-2	-	TRBD1	CASSLTGTRNYGYTF	TGCGCCAGCAGCCTGACAGGGACCCGTAACTATGGCTACACCTTC
TRBV5-5	TRBJ1-3	-	-	CASSLESGLNGNTIYF	TGTGCCAGCAGCCTTGAGAGCGGGTTAAATGGAAACACCATATATTTT
TRBV18	TRBJ1-5	-	TRBD1	CASSQTGRNNQPQHF	TGTGCCAGCTCCCAGACAGGGAGGAACAATCAGCCCCAGCATTTT
TRBV27	TRBJ2-3	few	-	CASSYRGGADTQYF	TGTGCCAGCAGTTATAGAGGGGGGGCAGATACGCAGTATTTT
TRBV6-5	TRBJ2-3	-	-	CASSYLQTGTDTQYF	TGTGCCAGCAGTTACCTTCAGACAGGAACAGATACGCAGTATTTT
TRBV10-3	TRBJ1-2	-	TRBD1	CAISEPDRPYTF	TGTGCCATCAGTGAGCCGGACAGGCCCTACACCTTC
TRBV10-2	TRBJ2-6	-	TRBD1	CASSELVTGTFSGANVLTF	TGCGCCAGCAGTGAGTTGGTGACAGGGACATTCTCTGGGGCCAACGTCCTGACTTTC
TRBV18	TRBJ1-1	once	TRBD1	CASSGQGPNTEAFF	TGTGCCAGCTCTGGACAGGGGCCGAACACTGAAGCTTTCTTT
TRBV5-1	TRBJ1-1	-	TRBD1	CASSLGGTAQITEAFF	TGCGCCAGCAGCCTGGGCGGGACAGCACAAATCACTGAAGCTTTCTTT
TRBV14	TRBJ2-5	-	-	CASSQEFPAKETQYF	TGTGCCAGCAGCCAAGAATTTCCAGCGAAAGAGACCCAGTACTTC
TRBV30	TRBJ1-4	-	TRBD1	CAWTNWDSFNEKLFF	TGTGCCTGGACCAACTGGGACAGCTTTAATGAAAAACTGTTTTTT
TRBV6-5	TRBJ2-3	-	-	CASTAPGGTDTQYF	TGTGCCAGCACCGCACCGGGGGGCACAGATACGCAGTATTTT
TRBV5-4	TRBJ1-1	-	-	CASSLGQVIDLEAFF	TGTGCCAGCAGCTTGGGACAGGTAATCGATCTTGAAGCTTTCTTT
TRBV11-1	TRBJ2-1	-	TRBD2	CASSLVAGGINEQFF	TGTGCCAGCAGCTTAGTGGCGGGGGGAATCAATGAGCAGTTCTTC
TRBV5-4	TRBJ1-2	-	-	CASSGGANYGYTF	TGTGCCAGCAGCGGAGGAGCTAACTATGGCTACACCTTC
TRBV13	TRBJ1-6	-	-	CASSSSRGTLHF	TGTGCCAGCAGCTCCAGTCGGGGAACCCTCCACTTT
TRBV11-1	TRBJ1-1	-	-	CASSLRKDIAKAFF	TGTGCCAGCAGCCTACGAAAGGACATCGCCAAAGCTTTCTTT
TRBV7-6	TRBJ1-3	once	-	CASSLVGQLPETPGNTIYF	TGTGCCAGCAGCTTAGTGGGTCAACTCCCGGAGACGCCTGGAAACACCATATATTTT
TRBV13	TRBJ1-1	-	TRBD1	CASSLGRDRDTEAFF	TGTGCCAGCAGCCTGGGCCGGGACAGGGACACTGAAGCTTTCTTT
TRBV27	TRBJ1-6	-	-	CASRRGSSSYNSPLHF	TGTGCCAGCAGGCGTGGGTCTAGCTCCTATAATTCACCCCTCCACTTT
TRBV18	TRBJ2-1	-	-	CASSPGKQLAGLDEQFF	TGTGCCAGCTCACCGGGTAAGCAACTAGCCGGATTGGATGAGCAGTTCTTC
TRBV13	TRBJ1-5	-	-	CASSRGFGWNQPQHF	TGTGCCAGCAGCAGGGGGTTCGGGTGGAATCAGCCCCAGCATTTT
TRBV15	TRBJ1-1	-	TRBD1	CATSRDRQGVTEAFF	TGTGCCACCAGCAGAGATCGACAGGGAGTCACTGAAGCTTTCTTT
TRBV19	TRBJ2-6	-	-	CASSPGRSSGANVLTF	TGTGCCAGTAGTCCAGGGAGGAGCTCTGGGGCCAACGTCCTGACTTTC
TRBV23-1	TRBJ2-7	few	TRBD1	CASSSSGTGPYEQYF	TGCGCCAGCAGTTCGTCCGGGACAGGTCCCTACGAGCAGTACTTC
TRBV9	TRBJ1-1	-	TRBD1	CASSGTGDTEAFF	TGTGCCAGCAGCGGCACAGGGGACACTGAAGCTTTCTTT
TRBV7-9	TRBJ2-7	-	-	CASSLVGSTYEQYF	TGTGCCAGCAGCTTAGTGGGCTCTACCTACGAGCAGTACTTC
TRBV7-2	TRBJ1-2	-	-	CASSLGRQSPGYTF	TGTGCCAGCAGCTTAGGTCGACAGTCTCCTGGCTACACCTTC
TRBV9	TRBJ2-3	-	TRBD1	CASNLQGYRADTQYF	TGTGCCAGCAATCTACAGGGGTATCGAGCAGATACGCAGTATTTT
TRBV5-1	TRBJ2-5	once	-	CASSPDRDLQETQYF	TGCGCCAGCAGCCCGGACCGGGACTTACAAGAGACCCAGTACTTC
TRBV14	TRBJ1-1	-	-	CASSQDLRTEAFF	TGTGCCAGCAGCCAAGATCTTCGCACTGAAGCTTTCTTT
TRBV18	TRBJ1-1	-	-	CASSPGRQAGSTEAFF	TGTGCCAGCTCACCAGGTCGGCAGGCTGGGAGCACTGAAGCTTTCTTT
TRBV4-1	TRBJ2-1	-	TRBD1	CASSLSRDRGNEQFF	TGCGCCAGCAGCCTCAGCCGGGACAGGGGGAATGAGCAGTTCTTC
TRBV5-1	TRBJ2-7	few	TRBD1	CASSFWTGSTYEQYF	TGCGCCAGCAGCTTCTGGACAGGGAGCACCTACGAGCAGTACTTC
TRBV10-3	TRBJ1-1	-	-	CAISDIGMIGGVRTEAFF	TGTGCCATCAGTGATATTGGTATGATTGGAGGGGTTAGAACTGAAGCTTTCTTT
TRBV27	TRBJ1-3	few	TRBD1	CASSLPRTGVGNTIYF	TGTGCCAGCAGTCTCCCAAGGACAGGGGTTGGAAACACCATATATTTT
TRBV7-6	TRBJ1-4	-	TRBD1	CASSPGAGQGNEKLFF	TGTGCCAGCAGTCCCGGCGCAGGACAGGGGAATGAAAAACTGTTTTTT
TRBV21-1	TRBJ1-1	-	-	CASSKGTGEAFF	TGTGCCAGCAGCAAAGGGACGGGAGAAGCTTTCTTT
TRBV7-3	TRBJ2-1	-	TRBD1	CASSTRDSYNEQFF	TGTGCCAGCAGCACCCGGGACAGCTACAATGAGCAGTTCTTC
TRBV6-8	TRBJ2-7	-	TRBD1	CASIPPRGTGLHEQYF	TGTGCCAGCATCCCCCCCCGCGGGACAGGGCTTCACGAGCAGTACTTC